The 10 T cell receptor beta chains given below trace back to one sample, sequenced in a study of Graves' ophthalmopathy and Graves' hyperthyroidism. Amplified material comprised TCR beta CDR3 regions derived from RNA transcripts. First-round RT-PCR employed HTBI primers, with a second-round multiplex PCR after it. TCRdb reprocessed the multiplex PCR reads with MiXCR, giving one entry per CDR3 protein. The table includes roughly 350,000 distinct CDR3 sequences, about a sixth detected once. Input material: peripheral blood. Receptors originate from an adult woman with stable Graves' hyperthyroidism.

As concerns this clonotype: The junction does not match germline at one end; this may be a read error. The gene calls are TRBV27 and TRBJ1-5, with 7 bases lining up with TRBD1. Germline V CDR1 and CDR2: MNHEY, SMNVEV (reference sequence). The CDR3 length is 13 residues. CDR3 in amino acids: CTSSFRGNQPQHF. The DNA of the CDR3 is TGTACCAGCAGTTTCAGGGGGAATCAGCCCCAGCATTTT.

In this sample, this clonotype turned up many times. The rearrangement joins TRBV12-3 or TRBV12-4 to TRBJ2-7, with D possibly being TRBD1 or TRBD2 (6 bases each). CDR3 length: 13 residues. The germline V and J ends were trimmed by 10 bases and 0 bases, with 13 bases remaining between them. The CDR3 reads CATRGLRSYEQYF. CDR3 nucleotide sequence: TGTGCCACCCGGGGGCTCCGCTCCTACGAGCAGTACTTC.

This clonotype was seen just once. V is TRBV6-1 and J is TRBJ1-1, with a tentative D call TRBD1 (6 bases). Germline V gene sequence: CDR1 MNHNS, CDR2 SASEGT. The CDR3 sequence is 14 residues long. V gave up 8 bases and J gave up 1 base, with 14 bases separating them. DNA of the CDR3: TGTGCCAGCCGGAGGGGGGGGAGGAACACTGAAGCTTTCTTT. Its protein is CASRRGGRNTEAFF.

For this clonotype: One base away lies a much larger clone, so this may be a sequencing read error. CDR3 in amino acids: CASSLALGTSGHNTGELCF. In DNA, the CDR3 is TGTGCCAGCAGTTTAGCCCTCGGGACTAGCGGGCATAACACCGGGGAGCTGTGTTTT. The chain joins TRBV12-3 or TRBV12-4 to TRBJ2-2; 12 bases line up with TRBD2. The length of the CDR3 is 19 residues.

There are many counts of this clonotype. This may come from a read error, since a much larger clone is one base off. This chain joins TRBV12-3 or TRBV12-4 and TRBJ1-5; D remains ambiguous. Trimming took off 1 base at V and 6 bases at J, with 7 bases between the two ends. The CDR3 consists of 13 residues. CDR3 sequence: CASSLGPGQPQHF. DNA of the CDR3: TGTGCCAGCAGTTTAGGGCCGGGTCAGCCCCAGCATTTT.

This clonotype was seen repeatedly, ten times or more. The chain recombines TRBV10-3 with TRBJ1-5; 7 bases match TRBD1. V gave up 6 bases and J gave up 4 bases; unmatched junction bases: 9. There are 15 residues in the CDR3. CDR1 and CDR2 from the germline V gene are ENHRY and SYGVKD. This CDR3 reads CAISAGTELNQPQHF. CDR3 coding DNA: TGTGCCATCAGCGCTGGGACAGAACTTAATCAGCCCCAGCATTTT.

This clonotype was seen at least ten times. Here the CDR3 reads CASRRGLAGSYEQYF. The CDR3 nucleotides are TGTGCCAGCAGACGCGGACTAGCGGGGTCCTACGAGCAGTACTTC. V is TRBV6-2 or TRBV6-3 and J is TRBJ2-7; 12 nucleotides line up with TRBD2. CDR3 length: 15 residues. Trimming removed 6 bases from V and 1 base from J; junction bases left unmatched: 4. The germline CDR1 and CDR2 sequences are MNHEY and SVGEGT.

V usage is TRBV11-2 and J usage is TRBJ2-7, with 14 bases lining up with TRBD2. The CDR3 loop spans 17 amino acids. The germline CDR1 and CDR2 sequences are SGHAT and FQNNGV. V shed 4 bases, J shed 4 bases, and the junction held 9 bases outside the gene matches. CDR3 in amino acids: CASSSPRGLAGEYEQYF. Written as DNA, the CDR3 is TGTGCCAGCAGCTCCCCCCGGGGACTAGCGGGAGAGTACGAGCAGTACTTC.

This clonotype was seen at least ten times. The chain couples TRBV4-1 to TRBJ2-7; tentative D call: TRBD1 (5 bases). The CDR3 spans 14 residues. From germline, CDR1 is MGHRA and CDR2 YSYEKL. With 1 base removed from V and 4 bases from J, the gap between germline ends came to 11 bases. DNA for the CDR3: TGCGCCAGCAGCCAAGTGTCAGGGAATTACGAGCAGTACTTC. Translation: CASSQVSGNYEQYF.

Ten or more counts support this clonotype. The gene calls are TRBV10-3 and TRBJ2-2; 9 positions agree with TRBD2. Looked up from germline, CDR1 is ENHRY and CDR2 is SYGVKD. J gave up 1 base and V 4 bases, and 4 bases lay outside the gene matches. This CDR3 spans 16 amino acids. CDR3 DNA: TGTGCCATCAGTGCGCTAGCGGGACTGAACACCGGGGAGCTGTTTTTT. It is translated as CAISALAGLNTGELFF.